This TCR beta chain stems from a study of blood T cell repertoires in COVID-19. For the study at large: COVID-19 samples collected from the United States, Italy and Spain covered acute and convalescent phases.

Generated by immunoSEQ multiplex PCR, the TCRdb table keeps only in-frame clones and is missing some. This sample has about 260,000 clones, with roughly 86% found just once. In its sample, this clone was seen a few times. Germline-derived CDR1 and CDR2 are MNHEY and SVGAGI. The ends lost 5 bases at V and 7 bases at J; junction bases unmatched: 8. The CDR3 consists of 14 residues. The TCR originated in a human donor in a cohort sampled during active COVID-19. This chain joins TRBV6-5 and TRBJ2-4, with 7 bases matching TRBD1. The specimen sequenced was peripheral blood. The CDR3 reads CASSKKTGRNIQYF. CDR3 bases: TGTGCCAGCAGTAAAAAGACAGGGCGGAACATTCAGTACTTC.